This is a list of T cell receptor beta chains from one sample in a study of blood T cells in healthy people across ages. TCRdb redid the calling of the 5' RACE reads with MiXCR, one entry per CDR3 protein. The data contain roughly 640,000 distinct CDR3 sequences, roughly 30% of them seen just once; the ten biggest clones take up around 14%. The sequencing input was blood. The receptors stem from an elderly woman in good health. Each CDR3 is given with its conserved first and last residue. The D gene is left open where the match is weak. Only part of the rows carry a size: once, few, many, or a class if the clone is expanded.

size	V	D	J	CDR3	DNA
many	TRBV20-1	TRBD2	TRBJ2-1	CSASGARSYNEQFF	TGCAGTGCAAGCGGGGCCCGCTCCTACAATGAGCAGTTCTTC
NA	TRBV5-1	TRBD1	TRBJ1-6	CASSTWDSRNSPLHF	TGCGCCAGCAGCACGTGGGACAGCAGAAACTCACCCCTCCACTTT
few	TRBV6-6	TRBD1	TRBJ1-5	CASSPLLTDRGGQPQHF	TGTGCCAGCAGTCCCCTACTCACGGACAGGGGGGGCCAGCCCCAGCATTTT
many	TRBV5-1	NA	TRBJ2-5	CASSLAAETQYF	TGCGCCAGCAGCTTGGCCGCGGAAACCCAGTACTTC
many	TRBV20-1	NA	TRBJ1-2	CSARPAGTNYGYTF	TGCAGTGCTAGACCCGCCGGGACGAACTATGGCTACACCTTC
many	TRBV29-1	NA	TRBJ2-7	CSVVLTGYEQYF	TGCAGCGTCGTACTCACAGGCTACGAGCAGTACTTC
many	TRBV15	NA	TRBJ1-5	CATSRGGGGGQPQHF	TGTGCCACCAGCAGAGGTGGGGGCGGTGGGCAGCCCCAGCATTTT
few	TRBV14	NA	TRBJ2-2	CASSQEGTGELFF	TGTGCCAGCAGCCAAGAGGGCACCGGGGAGCTGTTTTTT
NA	TRBV9	NA	TRBJ2-1	CASSQARVGNNEQFF	TGTGCCAGCAGCCAAGCTAGAGTCGGGAACAATGAGCAGTTCTTC
NA	TRBV28	NA	TRBJ2-5	CASNASGVVTQYF	TGTGCCAGCAATGCAAGCGGCGTAGTAACCCAGTACTTC
many	TRBV7-9	TRBD2	TRBJ2-3	CASSLSLAGSRDTQYF	TGTGCCAGCAGCTTAAGTCTAGCGGGGTCCCGAGATACGCAGTATTTT
many	TRBV7-2	NA	TRBJ2-5	CASSSRHRDGKETQYF	TGTGCCAGCAGCTCCCGTCACAGGGATGGGAAGGAGACCCAGTACTTC
NA	TRBV10-3	NA	TRBJ2-7	CAISESAQVGSCEQYF	TGTGCCATCAGTGAGTCTGCACAGGTAGGCTCCTGCGAGCAGTACTTC
NA	TRBV5-1	TRBD2	TRBJ2-3	CASSLSGLAGRDTQYF	TGCGCCAGCAGCTTGTCGGGACTAGCGGGACGAGATACGCAGTATTTT
NA	TRBV5-1	TRBD2	TRBJ2-1	CASSSGLDPNEQFF	TGCGCCAGCAGCTCCGGACTAGATCCTAATGAGCAGTTCTTC
many	TRBV12-3/TRBV12-4	TRBD2	TRBJ2-5	CASSLPPGGARETQYF	TGTGCCAGCAGTCTCCCCCCCGGGGGGGCGAGGGAGACCCAGTACTTC
many	TRBV20-1	NA	TRBJ2-1	CSARRGARNEQFF	TGCAGTGCTAGGAGGGGGGCCCGCAATGAGCAGTTCTTC
many	TRBV5-1	NA	TRBJ2-3	CASSLAVEDTQYF	TGCGCCAGCAGCTTGGCCGTCGAAGATACGCAGTATTTT
many	TRBV5-1	NA	TRBJ2-7	CASSVASSTFEQYF	TGCGCCAGCAGCGTAGCGAGCAGTACGTTCGAGCAGTACTTC
many	TRBV15	NA	TRBJ2-5	CATSREKGVWGTQYF	TGTGCCACCAGCAGAGAAAAGGGGGTTTGGGGGACCCAGTACTTC
many	TRBV7-8	NA	TRBJ2-1	CASTSRGRGNEQFF	TGTGCCAGCACCTCCCGAGGGCGAGGCAATGAGCAGTTCTTC
many	TRBV6-5	NA	TRBJ2-3	CASGVSGTDTQYF	TGTGCCAGCGGGGTCAGCGGCACAGATACGCAGTATTTT
NA	TRBV6-6	NA	TRBJ1-2	CASREGGHYGYTF	TGTGCCAGTCGAGAGGGGGGGCACTATGGCTACACCTTC
many	TRBV5-1	NA	TRBJ2-1	CASSLDRGAEQFF	TGCGCCAGCAGCTTGGACCGGGGGGCTGAGCAGTTCTTC
many	TRBV6-1	NA	TRBJ1-2	CASILDWLYGYTF	TGTGCCAGCATTCTGGACTGGCTCTATGGCTACACCTTC
few	TRBV7-6	TRBD1	TRBJ2-2	CASSLVAGQVNTGELFF	TGTGCCAGCAGCTTAGTAGCCGGACAGGTCAACACCGGGGAGCTGTTTTTT
many	TRBV20-1	TRBD1	TRBJ2-7	CSARDRRQGHSVSYEQYF	TGCAGTGCTAGAGATAGGCGACAGGGCCATAGTGTCTCCTACGAGCAGTACTTC
many	TRBV29-1	NA	TRBJ2-7	CSVVRAREQYF	TGCAGCGTTGTCCGGGCGAGGGAGCAGTACTTC
few	TRBV20-1	NA	TRBJ1-1	CSYSMNTEAFF	TGCAGTTATTCAATGAACACTGAAGCTTTCTTT
few	TRBV13	TRBD2	TRBJ2-5	CASRSNRGTSGARGRQETQYF	TGTGCCAGCAGATCTAATCGCGGGACTAGCGGGGCCCGGGGGAGGCAAGAGACCCAGTACTTC
NA	TRBV20-1	TRBD1	TRBJ2-4	CSAVMGQLAKNIQYF	TGCAGTGCTGTCATGGGACAGCTAGCCAAAAACATTCAGTACTTC
NA	TRBV6-5	NA	TRBJ2-7	CASRRAGGLNEQYF	TGTGCCAGCAGACGGGCAGGGGGACTAAACGAGCAGTACTTC
few	TRBV29-1	NA	TRBJ1-3	CSVEPRDKGNTIYF	TGCAGCGTTGAACCCCGGGACAAGGGAAACACCATATATTTT
once	TRBV7-9	NA	TRBJ2-7	CASNRKGEEQYF	TGTGCCAGCAACCGAAAGGGGGAGGAGCAGTACTTC
many	TRBV6-2/TRBV6-3	TRBD1	TRBJ1-3	CASSSDLDRAYGNTIYF	TGTGCCAGCAGTTCCGACCTGGACAGGGCCTACGGAAACACCATATATTTT
many	TRBV7-9	NA	TRBJ2-7	CASSLGSITYEQYF	TGTGCCAGCAGCTTAGGGTCTATCACCTACGAGCAGTACTTC
many	TRBV7-9	NA	TRBJ2-5	CASSLLGGETQYF	TGTGCCAGCAGCTTACTCGGAGGGGAGACCCAGTACTTC
few	TRBV6-1	NA	TRBJ1-1	CASRGYRTTTEAFF	TGTGCCAGCAGGGGGTACAGGACCACCACTGAAGCTTTCTTT
many	TRBV6-6	TRBD1	TRBJ1-2	CASSYSETGIGYTF	TGTGCCAGCAGTTACTCAGAGACAGGGATTGGCTACACCTTC
NA	TRBV2	TRBD2	TRBJ2-1	CASSETPVSGGYNEQFF	TGTGCCAGCAGTGAGACCCCGGTTAGCGGGGGGTACAATGAGCAGTTCTTC